The rows below give T cell receptor beta chains drawn from one sample of a study of cytomegalovirus exposure and HLA in healthy donors. Data came from immunoSEQ multiplex PCR; TCRdb stores just in-frame clones and leaves some out. The sample lists roughly 150,000 clones, about four fifths occurring once. Sequenced sample: PBMCs. These TCRs come from a male donor in good health and CMV-seropositive. Each CDR3 is given with its conserved first and last residue. D genes are given only for firm matches. The listing skips clone size in some rows; elsewhere it reads once, few, many or a size class.

D	size	V	J	DNA	CDR3
.	.	TRBV10-3	TRBJ2-3	TGTGCCATCAGTGAGTCGGTCGGTGCACGAGATACGCAGTATTTT	CAISESVGARDTQYF
TRBD1	.	TRBV5-1	TRBJ1-1	TGCGCCAGCAGCGGGACGACAGGGGGCACTGAAGCTTTCTTT	CASSGTTGGTEAFF
TRBD1	.	TRBV27	TRBJ2-6	TGTGCCAGCAGTCCGCGACAGGGGGCGCCTTATGGGGCCAACGTCCTGACTTTC	CASSPRQGAPYGANVLTF
.	.	TRBV7-2	TRBJ2-7	TGTGCCAGCAGCTTCGTAGTCTCCGACGAGCAGTACTTC	CASSFVVSDEQYF
.	.	TRBV6-1	TRBJ1-2	TGTGCCAGCAGCCCCCTCTATTTTTATGGCTACACCTTC	CASSPLYFYGYTF
.	few	TRBV7-8	TRBJ1-2	TGTGCCAGCAAGGGGGAGGGGTCCGGTGACTACACCTTC	CASKGEGSGDYTF
.	.	TRBV6-5	TRBJ1-3	TGTGCCAGCAGTTCGACAGGAACGATCTCTGGAAACACCATATATTTT	CASSSTGTISGNTIYF
TRBD1	few	TRBV7-6	TRBJ1-2	TGTGCCAGCAGCTATACAGGGGGGTATGGCTACACCTTC	CASSYTGGYGYTF
TRBD1	.	TRBV6-5	TRBJ2-7	TGTGCCAGCAGTTACACCAGGGGGTACGAGCAGTACTTC	CASSYTRGYEQYF
.	.	TRBV28	TRBJ1-5	TGTGCCAGCAGTTTCGGAAACAGGGCTAATCAGCCCCAGCATTTT	CASSFGNRANQPQHF